This T cell receptor (beta chain) was captured by sequencing in a study of blood T cell repertoires in COVID-19. Study at large: Italy, Spain and the United States were the sources of the convalescent and acute COVID-19 samples.

Participants were aged roughly 18 to 90 years, lived in 20 to 25 US areas, and enrolled virtually. Cohort placement rested on clinical history that participants reported themselves. Per the original data handling: How many nucleated cells were present was estimated from reference gene primer amplification. Sequenced by immunoSEQ multiplex PCR; TCRdb stores in-frame clones only, minus some. That table is the source of V, J and clone size, and D and trimming were worked out from the DNA. The sample has 450,000 to 600,000 clones, around 87% seen once. Looked up from germline, CDR1 is LNHDA and CDR2 is SQIVND (reference sequence). There are 16 residues in the CDR3. The V and J ends lost 5 bases and 2 bases, in that order; junction bases with no gene match: 9.

The chain employs TRBV19 and TRBJ1-1, with 9 bases fitting TRBD1. This TCR was recovered from a woman younger than 30 who had recovered from COVID-19. The sample consisted of PBMCs or T cells enriched from blood (not recorded which). This CDR3 reads CASSRSRDRANTEAFF. The CDR3 DNA follows: TGTGCCAGTAGTCGTTCCCGGGACAGGGCCAACACTGAAGCTTTCTTT.